The 28 T cell receptor beta chains presented below share a single source sample, sequenced in a study of CD8 T cells in Susac syndrome. Random-hexamer reverse transcription was applied to about 0.5 to 1 ug RNA. TCRdb re-called the immunoSEQ multiplex PCR reads through MiXCR, storing one row per CDR3 protein. The data hold about 190,000 distinct CDR3 sequences, with 85% to 95% observed a single time. The material sequenced was CD8+ T cells from PBMCs. Source of these receptors: a human donor with Susac syndrome.

The chain couples TRBV29-1 to TRBJ1-1, with no clear D. Germline V gives CDR1 SQVTM, CDR2 ANQGSEA. V shed 6 bases and J shed 7 bases, with 15 bases lying between them. The CDR3 covers 12 residues. The CDR3 loop reads CSVVSGRIEAFF. The DNA for the CDR3 is TGCAGCGTAGTATCCGGACGTATTGAAGCTTTCTTT.

The chain employs TRBV12-3 or TRBV12-4 and TRBJ2-7; D gene unclear. V lost 2 bases to trimming and J lost 0 bases, with 11 bases between them. The CDR3 is 15 residues long. The CDR3 here is CASSLRTVSSYEQYF. DNA for the CDR3: TGTGCCAGCAGTTTAAGGACGGTGAGCTCCTACGAGCAGTACTTC.

The CDR3 region is CASSRETGGVGDTEAFF. DNA for the CDR3: TGCGCCAGCAGCCGGGAGACAGGGGGCGTCGGTGACACTGAAGCTTTCTTT. The rearrangement uses TRBV4-1 and TRBJ1-1; 10 nucleotides agree with TRBD1. Germline-derived CDR1 and CDR2 are MGHRA and YSYEKL. This CDR3 spans 17 amino acids. V dropped 4 bases and J dropped 3; count of bases not matched to a gene: 11.

J is TRBJ2-2 and V is TRBV5-6, with no clear D. This CDR3 has 12 amino acids. Trimming cost V 2 bases and J 4 bases, with 3 bases left between them. Germline V lookup: CDR1 SGHDT, CDR2 YYEEEE. In nucleotides, the CDR3 is TGTGCCAGCAGCTTTTTCACCGGGGAGCTGTTTTTT. Its protein is CASSFFTGELFF.

The chain uses TRBV11-2 and TRBJ2-3; unclear D gene. This CDR3 has 12 amino acids. The V gene's germline CDR1 is SGHAT and CDR2 FQNNGV. With 3 bases removed from V and 8 bases from J, the gap between germline ends came to 9 bases. The CDR3 reads CASSLSTGTQYF. The CDR3 DNA is TGTGCCAGCAGCTTGAGTACGGGTACGCAGTATTTT.

As to this clonotype: The conserved final phenylalanine or tryptophan is absent from the CDR3, which likely points to a read error. The gene calls are TRBV2 and TRBJ1-2; the D gene is possibly TRBD1 (6 bases). The germline CDR1 and CDR2 sequences are SNHLY and FYNNEI. This CDR3 comprises 14 residues. With 6 bases removed from V and 2 bases from J, the gap between germline ends came to 13 bases. The CDR3 reads CASRFRTENYGYTL. DNA of the CDR3: TGTGCCAGCAGGTTTCGGACAGAGAACTATGGCTACACCTTG.

The chain has TRBV3-1 and TRBJ2-7; 9 bases match TRBD2. The CDR3 loop spans 13 amino acids. The V gene's germline CDR1 is LGHDT and CDR2 YNNKEL (reference sequence). With 7 bases clipped from V and 4 bases from J, the junction kept 5 bases outside the gene matches. The CDR3: CASTAGGRYEQYF. DNA for the CDR3: TGTGCCAGCACAGCGGGGGGCCGTTACGAGCAGTACTTC.

The gene calls are TRBV5-4 and TRBJ2-1; the match to TRBD2 covers 8 bases. The germline V gene has CDR1 SGHNT and CDR2 YYREEE (reference sequence). V trimming: 3 bases; J trimming: 5 bases; junction bases outside the gene matches: 10. This CDR3 region has 16 residues. The CDR3 region is CASSWTSTTGHNEQFF. In DNA, the CDR3 is TGTGCCAGCAGCTGGACTAGCACTACTGGCCACAATGAGCAGTTCTTC.

The rearrangement joins TRBV3-1 to TRBJ2-5, with 7 bases lining up with TRBD2. Germline loops: CDR1 LGHDT, CDR2 YNNKEL (reference sequence). The CDR3 extends over 14 amino acids. With V trimmed by 4 bases and J by 5 bases, 7 bases remained unmatched. This chain's CDR3 is CASSLRTREETQYF. DNA of the CDR3: TGTGCCAGCAGCCTAAGGACTAGGGAGGAGACCCAGTACTTC.

The rearrangement joins TRBV12-3 or TRBV12-4 to TRBJ2-3; the D gene is possibly TRBD2 (6 bases). V was shortened by 6 bases and J by 1 base, with 14 bases between the two germline ends. The length of the CDR3 is 15 residues. CDR3 residues: CASRSPSDRTDTQYF. CDR3 bases: TGTGCCAGCAGGTCCCCTAGCGACCGCACAGATACGCAGTATTTT.

The J gene is TRBJ2-7, the V gene TRBV20-1; 9 positions match TRBD2. This CDR3 has 14 residues. Per germline, CDR1 DFQATT and CDR2 SNEGSKA (reference sequence). The ends lost 0 bases at V and 3 bases at J; junction bases unmatched: 3. For the CDR3, the DNA is TGCAGTGCTAGAGAACCTAGCGGGGACTACGAGCAGTACTTC. Translating gives CSAREPSGDYEQYF.

V is TRBV6-6 and J is TRBJ2-7; no firm D call. Trimming removed 5 bases from V and 1 base from J, with 18 bases in between. The germline V gene encodes CDR1 MNHNY and CDR2 SVGAGI (reference sequence). The CDR3 is 16 amino acids. The CDR3 coding sequence is TGTGCCAGCAGTCAGGCACCGAATACTAAATCCTACGAGCAGTACTTC. Translated: CASSQAPNTKSYEQYF.

V usage is TRBV3-1 and J usage is TRBJ2-5; the match to TRBD2 covers 10 bases. The CDR3 loop spans 18 amino acids. Trimming cost V 5 bases and J 1 base; bases outside gene matches: 13. Germline-derived CDR1 and CDR2 are LGHDT and YNNKEL (reference sequence). CDR3 nucleotides: TGTGCCAGCAGCAATTCGATAGCGGGAGGCTATTCCCAAGAGACCCAGTACTTC. Amino acids: CASSNSIAGGYSQETQYF.

V is TRBV5-1 and J is TRBJ2-7; 9 bases align to TRBD1. Germline V gene sequence: CDR1 SGHRS, CDR2 YFSETQ. Unmatched junction bases numbered 22, after V lost 7 bases and J lost 5 bases. The CDR3 has 18 residues. The CDR3 nucleotides read TGCGCCAGCGCCCCCACAGAACCGGGACAGGGAATCGTGGACGAGCAGTACTTC. Translating gives CASAPTEPGQGIVDEQYF.

The rearrangement joins TRBV5-8 to TRBJ2-5, with no clear D. There are 12 residues in the CDR3. Germline lookup yields CDR1 SGHTS and CDR2 YDEGEE. V was shortened by 7 bases and J by 5 bases, with 12 bases between the two germline ends. CDR3 in amino acids: CASSRIVETQYF. CDR3 sequence (DNA): TGTGCCAGCTCGAGAATAGTCGAGACCCAGTACTTC.

In its sample, this clonotype was seen once. CDR3 sequence: CASSQDTGRTYEQYF. CDR3 coding DNA: TGCGCCAGCAGCCAAGATACAGGGCGGACCTACGAGCAGTACTTC. V and J are TRBV4-1 and TRBJ2-7, with a possible D match to TRBD1 (6 bases). The CDR3 covers 15 residues. The germline CDR1 and CDR2 sequences are MGHRA and YSYEKL. V gave up 0 bases and J gave up 2 bases, with 11 bases separating them.

The chain combines TRBV5-6 with TRBJ2-5; maybe TRBD2 (5 bases). The germline V gene encodes CDR1 SGHDT and CDR2 YYEEEE. The V and J ends lost 1 base and 0 bases respectively, with 10 bases between them. CDR3 length equals 15 residues. The CDR3 is CASSLRERYQETQYF. CDR3 coding DNA: TGTGCCAGCAGCTTGAGGGAGCGATACCAAGAGACCCAGTACTTC.

The rearrangement joins TRBV5-1 to TRBJ2-3, with TRBD2 matching over 11 bases. Germline V gene lookup returns CDR1 SGHRS and CDR2 YFSETQ. V shed 4 bases and J 2 bases; nucleotides not matched to a gene: 9. The CDR3 covers 17 residues. CDR3 amino acids: CASSGRVTSGTTDTQYF. DNA for the CDR3: TGCGCCAGCAGCGGGAGGGTGACTAGCGGGACCACAGATACGCAGTATTTT.

The gene calls are TRBV5-6 and TRBJ2-5; 8 bases are a match to TRBD1. CDR3 size: 14 residues. J was trimmed by 7 bases and V by 3 bases; bases with no gene match: 8. Germline loops: CDR1 SGHDT, CDR2 YYEEEE. CDR3 sequence (DNA): TGTGCCAGCAGCTACGGGACAGGCCCCGGGACCCAGTACTTC. This translates into CASSYGTGPGTQYF.

In its sample, this clonotype was seen a few times. The V call is TRBV7-9, the J call TRBJ2-1, with D perhaps TRBD2 (5 bases). With 4 bases removed from V and 3 bases from J, the gap between germline ends came to 7 bases. In germline, CDR1 is SEHNR, CDR2 FQNEAQ (reference sequence). This CDR3 is 13 amino acids long. The CDR3 nucleotides read TGTGCCAGCAGCTCCCGGGACTACAATGAGCAGTTCTTC. Protein sequence: CASSSRDYNEQFF.

V gene TRBV20-1 combines with J gene TRBJ2-3; the D gene is possibly TRBD2 (6 bases). CDR1 is DFQATT and CDR2 is SNEGSKA in the germline V gene (reference sequence). This CDR3 has 15 amino acids. The V end lost 4 bases, the J end lost 1 base, and 15 bases lay between the germline ends. DNA of the CDR3: TGCAGTGCTACCCGACTGAAGCGGGGCACAGATACGCAGTATTTT. This codes for CSATRLKRGTDTQYF.

The chain employs TRBV23-1 and TRBJ1-5; D is ambiguous. TRBV23-1 is an ORF for which the function is uncertain. V dropped 2 bases and J dropped 1 base, with 12 bases sitting between them. CDR3 length: 16 amino acids. In nucleotides, the CDR3 is TGCGCCAGCAGTCAAGGGCTCCGGCGGAGCAATCAGCCCCAGCATTTT. Translation: CASSQGLRRSNQPQHF.

This clonotype was seen once. The chain carries TRBV5-1 and TRBJ1-2; TRBD1 agrees at 8 bases. After removal of 4 bases from V and 4 bases from J, the junction contained 15 bases not matched to a gene. CDR1 and CDR2 (germline): SGHRS, YFSETQ. This CDR3 has 17 amino acids. The CDR3 protein is CASSELSIGQGAYGYTF. In DNA, the CDR3 is TGCGCCAGCAGCGAATTGTCAATCGGACAGGGCGCCTATGGCTACACCTTC.

This rearrangement joins TRBV24-1 to TRBJ2-7; D is ambiguous. The germline gives CDR1 KGHDR, CDR2 SFDVKD. The V gene lost 5 bases and the J gene lost 0 bases, with 7 bases spanning the gap. The CDR3 contains 13 residues. CDR3 sequence (DNA): TGTGCCACCAGTGCTTCGGACTCCTACGAGCAGTACTTC. Translated: CATSASDSYEQYF.

This clonotype occurred once. The rearrangement uses TRBV6-2 or TRBV6-3 and TRBJ1-1; TRBD1 agrees at 8 bases. This CDR3 spans 14 amino acids. The junction had 7 bases not matched to a gene; V was cut back by 5 bases and J by 5 bases. The V gene's germline CDR1 is MNHEY and CDR2 SVGEGT. The CDR3 region has the DNA TGTGCCAGCAGTGTTTCCAGGGGGCAGACTGAAGCTTTCTTT. Encoded protein: CASSVSRGQTEAFF.

This clonotype is a singleton in its sample. The V gene is TRBV28, the J gene TRBJ2-3; 8 nucleotides line up with TRBD1. The CDR3 covers 17 residues. V lost 6 bases, J lost 2 bases, and 13 bases stayed unmatched. Germline loops: CDR1 MDHEN, CDR2 SYDVKM. The CDR3 DNA reads TGTGCCAGCAGCCACCGGGGGTCGGGACAGGACACAGATACGCAGTATTTT. This encodes CASSHRGSGQDTDTQYF.

This clonotype appeared a single time. V usage is TRBV7-9 and J usage is TRBJ2-4; 7 bases agree with TRBD2. Germline V gives CDR1 SEHNR, CDR2 FQNEAQ (reference sequence). Germline trimming cut 5 bases from V and 13 bases from J; bases unmatched to any gene: 11. This CDR3 contains 13 residues. CDR3 bases: TGTGCCAGCAGCACGGAACCTAGAGCGGGGCAGTACTTC. It specifies CASSTEPRAGQYF.

V is TRBV4-1 and J is TRBJ1-2; D not resolved. Germline V lookup: CDR1 MGHRA, CDR2 YSYEKL. This CDR3 is 14 amino acids long. Trimming cost V 0 bases and J 7 bases, with 12 bases left between them. Written as DNA, the CDR3 is TGCGCCAGCAGCCAAGATTGGGCAGTCGGTGGCTACACCTTC. This encodes CASSQDWAVGGYTF.